This entry concerns a single T cell receptor (beta chain). Its antigen is currently unknown. Treatment in this sample: some 19 received Ad26.COV2.S at low or high dose, single or two shots; about 5 received placebo; per-sample allocation not given. Collection of the samples took place on day 63 after the first injection of vaccine or placebo. The donor's status was that of an adult aged 18-55 years in Boston. The data originate from a study of Ad26.COV2.S vaccination and SARS-CoV-2 variants. In the study overall: Trial arm assignment for the donor was COV1001 Ad26.COV2.S. General observations from the study: Vaccine recipients had higher spike-specific TCR breadth than placebo recipients. After vaccination, substantial breadth of spike-specific CD8+ and CD4+ responses was reported.

Sequenced by immunoSEQ multiplex PCR; TCRdb stores in-frame clones only, minus some. The sample lists more than 350,000 clones; roughly 90% were seen once. V was shortened by 6 bases and J by 6 bases, with 15 bases between the two germline ends. The CDR3 has 13 residues. Germline V gene sequence: CDR1 MNHNY, CDR2 SVGAGI (reference sequence). The chain joins TRBV6-6 to TRBJ2-7, with D hard to call. This sequence was found in a person aged 18-60 years who received the Ad26.COV2.S COVID-19 vaccine or a placebo. Here the sequenced sample was peripheral blood, taken in a trial of Ad26.COV2.S vaccine versus placebo. CDR3 DNA sequence: TGTGCCAGCAGCCTCAAGAACCTAATCGAGCAGTACTTC. This translates into CASSLKNLIEQYF.